The sequence of this T cell receptor beta chain was determined in a study of blood T cell repertoires in COVID-19. Study-wide context: From T cells, B-cell-depleted T cells, or PBMCs came the material, which was cDNA or gDNA.

Assay: immunoSEQ multiplex PCR; the TCRdb copy retains only in-frame clones and omits some. The sample carries tens of thousands of clones, roughly 87% recorded once. This clone was seen more than once but under ten times. J was trimmed by 4 bases and V by 6 bases; bases with no gene match: 11. Per germline, CDR1 SGHNT and CDR2 YENEEA. The CDR3 sequence is 16 residues long. This sequence originates from a man older than 75 with acute or convalescent COVID-19. This rearrangement joins TRBV11-3 to TRBJ2-5, with 10 nucleotides matching TRBD2. Sequenced input: peripheral blood. DNA for the CDR3: TGTGCCAGCAGGGGCGGCGGGACTAGCGAGGGAGAGACCCAGTACTTC. Protein product: CASRGGGTSEGETQYF.